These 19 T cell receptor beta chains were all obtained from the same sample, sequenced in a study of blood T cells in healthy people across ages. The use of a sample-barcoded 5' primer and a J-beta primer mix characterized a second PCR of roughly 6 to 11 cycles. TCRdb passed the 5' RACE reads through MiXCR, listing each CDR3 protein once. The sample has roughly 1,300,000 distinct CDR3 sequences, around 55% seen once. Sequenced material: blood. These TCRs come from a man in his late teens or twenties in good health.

CDR3 DNA: TGTGCCAGCAGTTACGTGGCAGGGGACGGACCGCGGTCCTACGAGCAGTACTTC. It encodes CASSYVAGDGPRSYEQYF. The chain joins TRBV6-5 to TRBJ2-4; TRBD1 is a possible D gene (6 bases). TRBJ2-7 explains the end of the DNA better; the J call may be wrong. Germline V lookup: CDR1 MNHEY, CDR2 SVGAGI. The CDR3 loop spans 18 amino acids.

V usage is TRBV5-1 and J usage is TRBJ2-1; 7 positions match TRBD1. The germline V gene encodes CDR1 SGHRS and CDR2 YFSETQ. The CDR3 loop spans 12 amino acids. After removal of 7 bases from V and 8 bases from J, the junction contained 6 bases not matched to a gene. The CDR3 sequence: CASYGTAHEQFF. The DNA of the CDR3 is TGCGCCAGCTACGGGACAGCTCATGAGCAGTTCTTC.

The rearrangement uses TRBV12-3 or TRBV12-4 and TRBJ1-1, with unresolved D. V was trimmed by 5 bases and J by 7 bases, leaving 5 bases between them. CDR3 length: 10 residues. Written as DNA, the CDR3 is TGTGCCAGCAGTACAGATGAAGCTTTCTTT. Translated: CASSTDEAFF.

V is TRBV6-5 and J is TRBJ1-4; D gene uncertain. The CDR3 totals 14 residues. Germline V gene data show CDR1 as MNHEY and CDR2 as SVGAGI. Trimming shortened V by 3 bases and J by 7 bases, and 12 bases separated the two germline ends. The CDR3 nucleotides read TGTGCCAGCAGTTATTACACCCGAGGTGAAAAACTGTTTTTT. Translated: CASSYYTRGEKLFF.

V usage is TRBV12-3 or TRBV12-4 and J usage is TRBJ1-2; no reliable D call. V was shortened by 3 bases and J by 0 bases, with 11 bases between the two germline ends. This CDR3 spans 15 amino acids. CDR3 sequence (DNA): TGTGCCAGCAGTTTTCTTGTGGTTACTAACTATGGCTACACCTTC. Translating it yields CASSFLVVTNYGYTF.

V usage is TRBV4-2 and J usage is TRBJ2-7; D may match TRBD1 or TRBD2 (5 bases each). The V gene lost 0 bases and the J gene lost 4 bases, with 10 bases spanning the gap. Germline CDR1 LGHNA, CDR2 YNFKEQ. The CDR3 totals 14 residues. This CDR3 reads CASSQDTGPYEQYF. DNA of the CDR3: TGTGCCAGCAGCCAAGACACGGGACCTTACGAGCAGTACTTC.

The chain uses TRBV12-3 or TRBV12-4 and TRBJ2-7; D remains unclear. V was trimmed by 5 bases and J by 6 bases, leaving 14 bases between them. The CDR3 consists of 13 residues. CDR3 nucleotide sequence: TGTGCCAGCAGTCCCGAGTCAGTCCGCGAGCAGTACTTC. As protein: CASSPESVREQYF.

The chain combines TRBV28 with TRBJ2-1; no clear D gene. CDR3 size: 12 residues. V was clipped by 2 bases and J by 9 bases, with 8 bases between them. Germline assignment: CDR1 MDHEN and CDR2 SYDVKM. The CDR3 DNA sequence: TGTGCCAGCAGTTTAAGAAGTGGTGAGCAGTTCTTC. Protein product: CASSLRSGEQFF.

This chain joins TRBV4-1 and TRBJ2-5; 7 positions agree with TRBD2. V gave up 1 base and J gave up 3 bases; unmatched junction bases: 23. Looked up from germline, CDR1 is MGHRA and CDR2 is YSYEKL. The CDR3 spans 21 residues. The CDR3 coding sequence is TGCGCCAGCAGCCAAGGAGATGAAGTTCCTGGGGCTAGCGGATCAAAAGAGACCCAGTACTTC. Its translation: CASSQGDEVPGASGSKETQYF.

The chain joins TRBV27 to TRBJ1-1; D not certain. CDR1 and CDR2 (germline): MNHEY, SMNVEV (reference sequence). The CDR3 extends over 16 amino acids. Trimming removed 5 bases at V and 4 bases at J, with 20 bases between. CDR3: CASSRDPGHGLTEAFF. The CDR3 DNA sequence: TGTGCCAGCAGTCGAGACCCGGGTCACGGGCTCACTGAAGCTTTCTTT.

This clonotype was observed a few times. CDR3 sequence: CSVVGRTYEQYF. The CDR3 DNA sequence: TGCAGCGTTGTGGGCAGAACCTACGAGCAGTACTTC. The J gene is TRBJ2-7, the V gene TRBV29-1; D unresolved. The CDR3 length is 12 residues. Trimming removed 4 bases at V and 2 bases at J, with 9 bases between. The V gene's germline CDR1 is SQVTM and CDR2 ANQGSEA.

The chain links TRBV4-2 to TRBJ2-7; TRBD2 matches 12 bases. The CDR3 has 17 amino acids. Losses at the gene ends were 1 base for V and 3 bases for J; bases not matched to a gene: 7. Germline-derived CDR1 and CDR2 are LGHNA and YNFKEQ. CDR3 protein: CASSQGGLAGGNYEQYF. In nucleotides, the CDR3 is TGTGCCAGCAGCCAAGGCGGGCTAGCGGGAGGGAACTACGAGCAGTACTTC.

CDR3 region: CATSRDEAAGSTYEQYF. CDR3 in DNA: TGTGCCACCAGCAGAGATGAAGCAGCGGGCTCCACCTACGAGCAGTACTTC. The chain couples TRBV15 to TRBJ2-7; D is possibly TRBD2 (6 bases). Trimming left V 0 bases short and J 2 bases short, with 17 bases between. Germline loops: CDR1 LNHNV, CDR2 YYDKDF (reference sequence). The CDR3 runs to 17 residues.

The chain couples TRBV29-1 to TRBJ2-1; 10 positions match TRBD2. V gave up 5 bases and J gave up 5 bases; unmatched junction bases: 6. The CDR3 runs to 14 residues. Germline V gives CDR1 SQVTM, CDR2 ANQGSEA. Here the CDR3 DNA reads TGCAGCGTTCATGGGACTAGCGTTGACAATGAGCAGTTCTTC. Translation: CSVHGTSVDNEQFF.

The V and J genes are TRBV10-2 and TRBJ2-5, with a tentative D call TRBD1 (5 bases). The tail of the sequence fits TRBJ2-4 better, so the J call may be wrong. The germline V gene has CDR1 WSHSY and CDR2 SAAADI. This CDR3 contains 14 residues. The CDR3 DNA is TGCGCCAGCGGCAGGGAACGAACCAAAAACATTCAGTACTTC. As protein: CASGRERTKNIQYF.

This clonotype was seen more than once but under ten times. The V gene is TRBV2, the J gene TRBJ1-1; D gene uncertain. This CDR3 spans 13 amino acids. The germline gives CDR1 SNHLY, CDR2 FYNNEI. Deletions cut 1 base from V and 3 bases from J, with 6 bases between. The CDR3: CASSEVWDTEAFF. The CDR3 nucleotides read TGTGCCAGCAGTGAAGTCTGGGACACTGAAGCTTTCTTT.

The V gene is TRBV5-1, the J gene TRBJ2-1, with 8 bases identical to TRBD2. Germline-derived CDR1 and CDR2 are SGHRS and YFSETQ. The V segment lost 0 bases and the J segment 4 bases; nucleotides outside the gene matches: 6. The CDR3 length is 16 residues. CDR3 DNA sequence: TGCGCCAGCAGCTTGGCCACTAGCGGACTATACAATGAGCAGTTCTTC. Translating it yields CASSLATSGLYNEQFF.

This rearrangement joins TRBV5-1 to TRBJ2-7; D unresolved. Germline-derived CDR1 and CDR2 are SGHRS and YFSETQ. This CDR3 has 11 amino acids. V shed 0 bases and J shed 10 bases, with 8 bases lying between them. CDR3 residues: CASSLDRTQYF. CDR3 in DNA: TGCGCCAGCAGCTTGGACCGTACCCAGTACTTC. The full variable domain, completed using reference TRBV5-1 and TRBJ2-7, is KAGVTQTPRYLIKTRGQQVTLSCSPISGHRSVSWYQQTPGQGLQFLFEYFSETQRNKGNFPGRFSGRQFSNSRSEMNVSTLELGDSALYLCASSLDRTQYFGPGTRLTVT.

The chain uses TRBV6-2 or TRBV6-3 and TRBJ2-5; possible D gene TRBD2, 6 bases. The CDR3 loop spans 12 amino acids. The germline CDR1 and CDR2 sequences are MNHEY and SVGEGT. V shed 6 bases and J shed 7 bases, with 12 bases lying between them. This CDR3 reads CASRLPGGTQYF. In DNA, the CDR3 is TGTGCCAGCAGGCTACCCGGGGGGACCCAGTACTTC.